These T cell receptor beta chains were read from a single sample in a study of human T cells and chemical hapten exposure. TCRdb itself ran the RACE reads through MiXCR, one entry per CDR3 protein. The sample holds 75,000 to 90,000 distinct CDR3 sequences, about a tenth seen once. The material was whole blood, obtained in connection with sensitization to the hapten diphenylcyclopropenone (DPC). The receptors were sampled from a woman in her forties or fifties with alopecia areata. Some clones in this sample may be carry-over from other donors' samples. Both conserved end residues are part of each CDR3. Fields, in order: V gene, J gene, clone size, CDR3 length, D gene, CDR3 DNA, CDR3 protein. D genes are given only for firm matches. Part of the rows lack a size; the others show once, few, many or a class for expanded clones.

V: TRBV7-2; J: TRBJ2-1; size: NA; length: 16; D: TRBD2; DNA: TGTGCCAGCAGCGCTGTAGCGGGGCCCTCCTACAATGAGCAGTTCTTC; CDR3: CASSAVAGPSYNEQFF
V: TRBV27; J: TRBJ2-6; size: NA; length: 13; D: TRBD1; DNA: TGTGCCAGCCGCGACAGGGCTCTCGACGTCCTGACTTTC; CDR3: CASRDRALDVLTF
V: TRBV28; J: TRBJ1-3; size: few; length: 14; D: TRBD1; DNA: TGTGCCAGCAGCCAGGGGGTCTCTGGAAACACCATATATTTT; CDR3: CASSQGVSGNTIYF
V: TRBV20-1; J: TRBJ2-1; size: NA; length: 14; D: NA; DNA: TGCAGTGCTAGAGATCTCGGCAGTCGTAGGGAGCGGTTCTTC; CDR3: CSARDLGSRRERFF
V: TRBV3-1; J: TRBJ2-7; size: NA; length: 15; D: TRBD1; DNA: TGTGCCAGCAGCCCGCGGACAGGGGGGTTCTACGAGCAGTACTTC; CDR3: CASSPRTGGFYEQYF
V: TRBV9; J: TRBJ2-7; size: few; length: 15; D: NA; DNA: TGTGCCAGCAGCGTAGATATCAGCAGCTCCTACGAGCAGTACTTC; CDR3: CASSVDISSSYEQYF
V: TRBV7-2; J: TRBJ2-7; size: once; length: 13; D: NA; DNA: TGTGCCAGCAGCTTAGGAAAGGACTACGAGCAGTACTTC; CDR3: CASSLGKDYEQYF
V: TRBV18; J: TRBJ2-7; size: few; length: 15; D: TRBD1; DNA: TGTGCCAGCTCACGGGACAGGGGGACACTTTACGAGCAGTACTTC; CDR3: CASSRDRGTLYEQYF
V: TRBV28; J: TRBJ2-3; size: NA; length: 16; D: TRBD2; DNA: TGTGCCAGCAGTTCCCCAGCTAGCGGGAACACAGATACGCAGTATTTT; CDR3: CASSSPASGNTDTQYF
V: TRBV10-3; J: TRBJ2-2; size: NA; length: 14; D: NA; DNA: TGTGCCATCAGTGACCCAGGGAGCACCGGGGAGCTGTTTTTT; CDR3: CAISDPGSTGELFF
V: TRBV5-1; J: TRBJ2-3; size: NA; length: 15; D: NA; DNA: TGCGCCAGCAGCTTGGAGCCCTCTAGCACAGATACGCAGTATTTT; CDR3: CASSLEPSSTDTQYF
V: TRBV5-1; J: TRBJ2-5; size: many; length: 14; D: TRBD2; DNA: TGCGCCAGCAGCCCCGGGACTAGCCAAGAGACCCAGTACTTC; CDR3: CASSPGTSQETQYF
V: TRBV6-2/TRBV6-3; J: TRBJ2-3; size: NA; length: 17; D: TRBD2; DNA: TGTGCCAGCAGACCCCTTGGACTAGCGGTAATCACAGATACTCAGTATTTT; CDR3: CASRPLGLAVITDTQYF
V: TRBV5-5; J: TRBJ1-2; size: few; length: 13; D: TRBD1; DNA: TGTGCCAGCAGCCCAGAGACAGGGCGCGGCTACACCTTC; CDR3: CASSPETGRGYTF
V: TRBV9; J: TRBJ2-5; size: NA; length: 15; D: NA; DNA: TGTGCCAGCAGCCCCTCAGGAGTAGATCAAGAGACCCAGTACTTC; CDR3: CASSPSGVDQETQYF
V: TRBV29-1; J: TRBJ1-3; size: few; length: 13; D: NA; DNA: TGCAGCGGGCAGTTCCACTCTGGAAACACCATATATTTT; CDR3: CSGQFHSGNTIYF
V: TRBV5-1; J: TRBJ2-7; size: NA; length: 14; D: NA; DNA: TGCGCCAGCAGCCCGGATCGGATCTCCTACGAGCAGTACTTC; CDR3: CASSPDRISYEQYF
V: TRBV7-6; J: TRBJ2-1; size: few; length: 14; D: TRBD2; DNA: TGTGCCAGCAGAGGTGCTAGCGGCCCCAATGAGCAGTTCTTC; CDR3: CASRGASGPNEQFF
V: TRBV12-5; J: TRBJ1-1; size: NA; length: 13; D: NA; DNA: TGTGCTAGTGGCCGTAGGATTACCACTGAAGCTTTCTTT; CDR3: CASGRRITTEAFF
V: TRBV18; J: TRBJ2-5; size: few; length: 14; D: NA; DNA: TGTGCCAGCTCACCATTCCAGGGCCAAGAGACCCAGTACTTC; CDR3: CASSPFQGQETQYF
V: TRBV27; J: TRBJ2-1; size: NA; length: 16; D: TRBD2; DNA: TGTGCCAGCAGTTTATTGGGGGGAGGGCCCTACAATGAGCAGTTCTTC; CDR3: CASSLLGGGPYNEQFF
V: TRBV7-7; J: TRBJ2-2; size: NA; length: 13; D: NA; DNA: TGTGCTAGCAGCTCGGACATGACCGGGGAGCTGTTTTTT; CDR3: CASSSDMTGELFF
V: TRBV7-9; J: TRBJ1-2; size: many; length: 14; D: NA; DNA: TGTGCCAGCAGCTTAGTTGCAATAAACTATGGCTACACCTTC; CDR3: CASSLVAINYGYTF
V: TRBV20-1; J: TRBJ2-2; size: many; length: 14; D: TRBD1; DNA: TGCAGTGCTGCCGGGACAGTGAACACCGGGGAGCTGTTTTTT; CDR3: CSAAGTVNTGELFF
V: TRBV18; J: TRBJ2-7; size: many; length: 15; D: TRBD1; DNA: TGTGCCAGCTCACCTATGGGGACAGGGCCCTACGAGCAGTACTTC; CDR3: CASSPMGTGPYEQYF
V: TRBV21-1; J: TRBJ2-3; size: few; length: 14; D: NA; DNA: TGTGCCAGCAGCAATGCGGGGGGAACAGATACGCAGTATTTT; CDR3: CASSNAGGTDTQYF
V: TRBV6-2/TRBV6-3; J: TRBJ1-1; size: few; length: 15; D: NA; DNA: TGTGCCAGCAGTTATAGGAGGTCATTGAACACTGAAGCTTTCTTT; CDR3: CASSYRRSLNTEAFF
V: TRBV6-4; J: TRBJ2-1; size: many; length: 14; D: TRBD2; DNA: TGTGCCAGCAGTGCAGGCGGGAGGAACGGTGAGCAGTTCTTC; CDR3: CASSAGGRNGEQFF
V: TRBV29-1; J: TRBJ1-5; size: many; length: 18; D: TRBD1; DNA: TGCAGCGCCGACCCGGGACAGGGGTTTGGGGGCTCCAATCAGCCCCAGCATTTT; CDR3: CSADPGQGFGGSNQPQHF
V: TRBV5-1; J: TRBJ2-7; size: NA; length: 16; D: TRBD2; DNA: TGCGCCAGCAGCCCTGGGGCTAGCGGGGAATTTTACGAGCAGTACTTC; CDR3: CASSPGASGEFYEQYF
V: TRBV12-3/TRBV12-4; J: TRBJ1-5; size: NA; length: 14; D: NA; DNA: TGTGCCAGCAGTTCACAGGGAGCGAATCAGCCCCAGCATTTT; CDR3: CASSSQGANQPQHF
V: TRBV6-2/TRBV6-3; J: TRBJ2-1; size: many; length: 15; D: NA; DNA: TGTGCCAGCAGTTATCGCGGATCCACCTACAATGAGCAGTTCTTC; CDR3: CASSYRGSTYNEQFF
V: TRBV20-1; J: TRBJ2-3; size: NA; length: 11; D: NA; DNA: TGCAGTCGAAAAGATACAGATACGCAGTATTTT; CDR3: CSRKDTDTQYF